Listed here are 12 T cell receptor beta chains from one sample, sequenced in a study of OX40 agonist ivuxolimab in advanced cancers. Using immunoSEQ multiplex PCR, the repertoire was profiled, and TCRdb retains in-frame clones only, with some absent. Seen here are 69,000 or so clones, approximately 88% observed once, and the top ten hold 0.45% to 0.65%. The sequenced sample was CD4+ or CD8+ T cells sorted from blood, obtained in a trial of the OX40 agonist ivuxolimab. The receptors derive from an adult with an advanced solid tumor such as melanoma, head and neck, liver or kidney cancer.

The chain has TRBV19 and TRBJ2-1; D is unresolved. There are 12 residues in the CDR3. V dropped 4 bases and J dropped 4 bases, with 5 bases sitting between them. CDR1 and CDR2 (germline): LNHDA, SQIVND (reference sequence). Here the CDR3 reads CASSRGYNEQFF. The CDR3 coding sequence is TGTGCCAGTAGTAGGGGTTACAATGAGCAGTTCTTC.

This clone showed up just once. The chain has TRBV5-4 and TRBJ2-3; TRBD1 is a possible D gene (8 bases). CDR1 and CDR2 (germline): SGHNT, YYREEE (reference sequence). This CDR3 region has 17 residues. Trimming removed 2 bases at V and 1 base at J, with 17 bases between. CDR3 region: CASSLQGGVIGTDTQYF. DNA for the CDR3: TGTGCCAGCAGCTTACAGGGGGGGGTTATTGGCACAGATACGCAGTATTTT.

The chain links TRBV30 to TRBJ1-2; D remains ambiguous. Trimming took 0 bases from V and 5 from J, leaving 7 bases between them. CDR1 and CDR2 from the germline V gene are GTSNPN and SVGIG (reference sequence). The CDR3 spans 12 residues. The CDR3 DNA follows: TGTGCCTGGAGTGTATCCGAGTATGGCTACACCTTC. This gives the protein CAWSVSEYGYTF.

J is TRBJ2-3 and V is TRBV5-4, with 9 positions matching TRBD2. This CDR3 has 16 amino acids. The germline CDR1 and CDR2 sequences are SGHNT and YYREEE (reference sequence). V was pared by 0 bases and J by 4 bases, with 6 bases of the junction left unmatched. CDR3 sequence reads: CASSLEPGLAADTQYF. CDR3 nucleotide sequence: TGTGCCAGCAGCTTGGAGCCGGGACTAGCAGCAGATACGCAGTATTTT.

The rearrangement joins TRBV6-5 to TRBJ1-3, with D unresolved. This CDR3 spans 16 amino acids. Germline V gene sequence: CDR1 MNHEY, CDR2 SVGAGI. Trimming removed 0 bases at V and 4 bases at J, with 13 bases between. The chain's CDR3 is CASSYSIPTVGNTIYF. DNA of the CDR3: TGTGCCAGCAGTTACTCGATCCCGACGGTAGGAAACACCATATATTTT.

V and J are TRBV28 and TRBJ1-4; D not certain. The V and J ends lost 3 bases and 8 bases respectively, with 16 bases between them. The CDR3 has 15 amino acids. CDR1 and CDR2 (germline): MDHEN, SYDVKM. In DNA, the CDR3 is TGTGCCAGCAGTTTTTTCAGTGATGCGGGGGAAAAACTGTTTTTT. Protein sequence: CASSFFSDAGEKLFF.

J is TRBJ2-5 and V is TRBV2, with 7 bases that match TRBD1. The CDR3 sequence is 14 residues long. The germline CDR1 and CDR2 sequences are SNHLY and FYNNEI. V lost 3 bases to trimming and J lost 3 bases; unmatched junction nucleotides: 4. For the CDR3, the DNA is TGTGCCAGCAGTGACGGGCAGGGGGAAGAGACCCAGTACTTC. Translating gives CASSDGQGEETQYF.

The rearrangement links TRBV27 to TRBJ1-5, with D unclear. Germline-derived CDR1 and CDR2 are MNHEY and SMNVEV (reference sequence). Trimming removed 2 bases from V and 3 bases from J, with 11 bases in between. The CDR3 has 15 residues. The CDR3 is CASSLNRENNQPQHF. As DNA, the CDR3 is TGTGCCAGCAGTTTAAATAGGGAAAACAATCAGCCCCAGCATTTT.

The V call is TRBV19, the J call TRBJ2-1; the D is unclear. Germline CDR1 reads LNHDA; CDR2 reads SQIVND (reference sequence). Trimming removed 5 bases from V and 4 bases from J, with 18 bases in between. The CDR3 spans 16 residues. CDR3 nucleotide sequence: TGTGCCAGTAGTGCCCGAATGCTCGGTGGTTACAATGAGCAGTTCTTC. Translation gives CASSARMLGGYNEQFF.

This chain connects TRBV5-4 to TRBJ2-3; no firm D call. Trimming took 1 base from V and 4 from J, leaving 7 bases between them. CDR1 is SGHNT, CDR2 YYREEE, per germline (reference sequence). This CDR3 is 13 amino acids long. CDR3 coding DNA: TGTGCCAGCAGCTTGAATGGTGCAGATACGCAGTATTTT. Protein: CASSLNGADTQYF.

In its sample, this clone was seen a few times. The V gene is TRBV27, the J gene TRBJ1-1, with D perhaps matching TRBD1 (6 bases). The CDR3 loop spans 13 amino acids. The germline CDR1 and CDR2 sequences are MNHEY and SMNVEV (reference sequence). Trimming took 6 bases from V and 5 from J, leaving 13 bases between them. For the CDR3, the DNA is TGTGCCAGCAGCAAGAACAGGGAGACTGAAGCTTTCTTT. This gives the protein CASSKNRETEAFF.

The chain employs TRBV28 and TRBJ1-3; 9 bases agree with TRBD1. This CDR3 region has 15 residues. The V gene end was trimmed by 6 bases and the J gene end by 1 base; junction bases not matched to a gene: 4. Germline CDR1 reads MDHEN; CDR2 reads SYDVKM. The CDR3 region is CASRQGATSGNTIYF. CDR3 sequence (DNA): TGTGCCAGCAGACAGGGGGCAACTTCTGGAAACACCATATATTTT. The complete variable domain, with remaining parts taken from reference TRBV28 and TRBJ1-3, reads DVKVTQSSRYLVKRTGEKVFLECVQDMDHENMFWYRQDPGLGLRLIYFSYDVKMKEKGDIPEGYSVSREKKERFSLILESASTNQTSMYLCASRQGATSGNTIYFGEGSWLTVV.